This T cell receptor beta chain is from a study (dated by TCRdb to 2013 to 2016). The study in broad terms: Whether tumor-infiltrating Tregs in breast cancer are recruited from blood Tregs or converted in situ from other CD4+ T cell subsets was tested. The investigation overall reported the following: The larger-cohort validation was restricted to a single TCR beta V-J rearrangement rather than whole repertoires. The TCR alpha and beta sequences of tumor-infiltrating Tregs showed the greatest overlap with tumor naive CD4+ T cells, followed by blood naive CD4+ T cells. In terms of TCR gene usage, tumor memory CD4+ T cells clustered together with blood and lymph node memory CD4+ cells, as well as with lymph node naive CD4+ cells.

Memory CD4+ T cells were isolated as CD4+CD45RO+CD25- cells. Tregs, naive and memory CD4+ T cells from tumor, blood and ipsilateral draining lymph nodes of about 5 breast cancer patients underwent full-length TCR alpha and beta sequencing. Mononuclear cells from lymph nodes or approximately 50 ml of peripheral blood were isolated by Ficoll density gradient centrifugation. A purity exceeding 90% was confirmed by FACS for the sorted cell populations. Full-length TCR variable regions were amplified by 5' RACE PCR with constant-region reverse primers, followed by semi-nested PCR with Nested Universal Primer A. The ReliaPrep RNA Cell Miniprep System was used to extract total RNA, which was then reverse transcribed into 5'RACE-ready cDNA with the SMARTer RACE 5'/3' Kit. Full-length TCR alpha and beta libraries were barcoded with multiplex adaptors and sequenced on an Illumina MiSeq. In the authors' own workflow: For each of nine subset-tissue groups, sequencing data from the five patients were pooled, and the groups were then compared using unsupervised clustering of TCR gene usage. Repertoire similarity was calculated with the Morisita-Horn index, weighting shared sequences by their contribution to each repertoire. TCRdb reran the public reads through fastp at Q25 and MiXCR, keeping productive beta chains. Here each entry gathers all rows of one CDR3 protein and keeps the most common genes and DNA. TCRdb's processing, not the authors', yielded these V and J calls. The sample table holds around 33,000 distinct CDR3 sequences, of which around 22% were seen once. The ten largest clones take up around 4.1% of the sample.

From the cysteine through the phenylalanine, the CDR3 covers 16 amino acids. Of all the DNA, just the CDR3 is kept, 48 bases in frame from base 1. CDR1 and CDR2 were assigned from the germline V gene (reference sequence) as DFQATT and SNEGSKA. Relative to germline, V is missing 4 bases and J is missing 3 bases, with 12 bases of the junction outside any gene match. On this clonotype: The target of this receptor is not known. Per-nucleotide qualities are absent, and no much larger clonotype sits a single base away.

The clonotype originates from a female donor with breast cancer. The chain couples TRBV20-1 to TRBJ2-7; 10 nucleotides in the junction match TRBD2. The sample was memory CD4+ T cells sorted from blood. The sample's cell subset or site label, in plain terms: memory CD4+ T cells, CD4+CD45RO+CD25-. The CDR3 region has the sequence CSAIQVGTSVLYEQYF. The nucleotide sequence is given as TGCAGTGCTATCCAAGTGGGGACTAGCGTCCTCTACGAGCAGTACTTC.